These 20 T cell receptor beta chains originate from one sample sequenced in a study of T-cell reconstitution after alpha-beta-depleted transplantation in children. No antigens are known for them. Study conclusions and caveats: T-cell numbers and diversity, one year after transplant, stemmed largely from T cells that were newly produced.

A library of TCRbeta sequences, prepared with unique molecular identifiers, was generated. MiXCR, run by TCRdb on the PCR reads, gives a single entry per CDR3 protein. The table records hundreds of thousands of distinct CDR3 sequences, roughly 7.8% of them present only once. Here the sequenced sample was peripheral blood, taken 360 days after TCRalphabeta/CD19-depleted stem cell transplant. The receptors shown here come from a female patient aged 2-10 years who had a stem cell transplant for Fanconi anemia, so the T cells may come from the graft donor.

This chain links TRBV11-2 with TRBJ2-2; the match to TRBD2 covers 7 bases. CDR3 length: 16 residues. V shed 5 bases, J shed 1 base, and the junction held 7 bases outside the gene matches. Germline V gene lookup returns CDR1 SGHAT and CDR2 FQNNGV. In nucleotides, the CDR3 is TGTGCCAGCAGCGCCGATGGGGGGGGGAACACCGGGGAGCTGTTTTTT. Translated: CASSADGGGNTGELFF.

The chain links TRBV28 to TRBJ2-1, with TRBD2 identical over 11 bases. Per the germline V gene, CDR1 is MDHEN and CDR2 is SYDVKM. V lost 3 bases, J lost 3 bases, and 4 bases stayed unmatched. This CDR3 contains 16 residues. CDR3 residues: CASSFVAGGIYNEQFF. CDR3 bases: TGTGCCAGCAGTTTCGTAGCGGGGGGGATCTACAATGAGCAGTTCTTC.

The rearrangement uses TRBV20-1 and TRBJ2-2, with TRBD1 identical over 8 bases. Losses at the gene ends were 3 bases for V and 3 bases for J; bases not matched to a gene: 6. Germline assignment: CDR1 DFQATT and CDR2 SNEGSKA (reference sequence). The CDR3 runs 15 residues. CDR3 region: CSARGTGVDTGELFF. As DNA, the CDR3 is TGCAGTGCTAGGGGGACAGGAGTTGACACCGGGGAGCTGTTTTTT.

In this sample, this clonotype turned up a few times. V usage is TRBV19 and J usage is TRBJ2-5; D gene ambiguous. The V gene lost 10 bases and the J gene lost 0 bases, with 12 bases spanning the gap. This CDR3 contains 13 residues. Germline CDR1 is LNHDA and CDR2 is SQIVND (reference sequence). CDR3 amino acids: CATRARYQETQYF. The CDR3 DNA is TGTGCCACCCGGGCACGGTACCAAGAGACCCAGTACTTC.

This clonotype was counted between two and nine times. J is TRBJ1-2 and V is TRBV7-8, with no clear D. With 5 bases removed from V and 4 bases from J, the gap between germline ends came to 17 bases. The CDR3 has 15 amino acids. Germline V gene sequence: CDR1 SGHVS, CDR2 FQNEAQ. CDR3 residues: CASSTPDGALYGYTF. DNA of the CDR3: TGTGCCAGCAGCACCCCGGACGGAGCGCTCTATGGCTACACCTTC.

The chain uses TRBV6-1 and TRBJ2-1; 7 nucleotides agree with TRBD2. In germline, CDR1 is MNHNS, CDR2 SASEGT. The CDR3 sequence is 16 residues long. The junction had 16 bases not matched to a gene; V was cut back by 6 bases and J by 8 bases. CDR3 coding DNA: TGTGCCAGCAGGGGGGGGGGACTAAGAATCTTCCATGAGCAGTTCTTC. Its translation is CASRGGGLRIFHEQFF.

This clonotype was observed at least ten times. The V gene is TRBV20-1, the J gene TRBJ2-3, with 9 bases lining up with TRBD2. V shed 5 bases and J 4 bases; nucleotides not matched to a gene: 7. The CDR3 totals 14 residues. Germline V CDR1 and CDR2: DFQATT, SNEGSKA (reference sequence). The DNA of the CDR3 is TGCAGTGCTCTCAGCGGGGGGCCGTCAGATACGCAGTATTTT. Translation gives CSALSGGPSDTQYF.

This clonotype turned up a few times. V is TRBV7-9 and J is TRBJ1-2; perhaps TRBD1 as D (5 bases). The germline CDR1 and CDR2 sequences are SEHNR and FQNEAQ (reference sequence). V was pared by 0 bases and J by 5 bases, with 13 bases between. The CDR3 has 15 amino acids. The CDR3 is CASSLARWGKYGYTF. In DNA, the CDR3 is TGTGCCAGCAGCTTAGCGCGTTGGGGGAAATATGGCTACACCTTC.

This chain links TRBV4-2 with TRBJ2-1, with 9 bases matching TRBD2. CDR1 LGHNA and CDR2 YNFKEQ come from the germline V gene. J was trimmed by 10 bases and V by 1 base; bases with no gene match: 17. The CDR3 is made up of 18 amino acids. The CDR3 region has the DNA TGTGCCAGCAGCCAAGGGGATCCTGTAGCGGGAGCTACGGGGGAGCAGTTCTTC. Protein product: CASSQGDPVAGATGEQFF.

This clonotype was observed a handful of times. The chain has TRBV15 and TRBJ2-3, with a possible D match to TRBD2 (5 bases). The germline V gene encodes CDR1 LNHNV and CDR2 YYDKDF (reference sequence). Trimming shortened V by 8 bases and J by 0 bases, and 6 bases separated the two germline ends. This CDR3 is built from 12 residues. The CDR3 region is CATRGSTDTQYF. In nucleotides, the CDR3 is TGTGCCACCCGGGGTAGCACAGATACGCAGTATTTT.

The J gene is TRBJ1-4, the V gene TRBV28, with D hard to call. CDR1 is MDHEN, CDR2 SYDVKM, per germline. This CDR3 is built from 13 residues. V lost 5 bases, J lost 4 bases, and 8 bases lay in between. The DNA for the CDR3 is TGTGCCAGCAGTAGGCATCTTAATGAAAAACTGTTTTTT. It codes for CASSRHLNEKLFF. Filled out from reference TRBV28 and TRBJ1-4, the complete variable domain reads DVKVTQSSRYLVKRTGEKVFLECVQDMDHENMFWYRQDPGLGLRLIYFSYDVKMKEKGDIPEGYSVSREKKERFSLILESASTNQTSMYLCASSRHLNEKLFFGSGTQLSVL.

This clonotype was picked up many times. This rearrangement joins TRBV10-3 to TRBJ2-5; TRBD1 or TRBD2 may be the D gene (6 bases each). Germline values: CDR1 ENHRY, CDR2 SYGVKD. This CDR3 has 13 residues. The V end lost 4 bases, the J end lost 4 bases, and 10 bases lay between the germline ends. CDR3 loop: CAISGLGGETQYF. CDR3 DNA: TGTGCCATCAGTGGACTAGGGGGAGAGACCCAGTACTTC.

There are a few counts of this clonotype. CDR3 loop: CATSRDRRAGRHNEQFF. The CDR3 nucleotides are TGTGCCACCAGCAGAGACCGCAGGGCCGGGAGGCACAATGAGCAGTTCTTC. The chain couples TRBV15 to TRBJ2-1; 7 nucleotides align to TRBD2. The J segment lost 5 bases and the V segment lost 0 bases, leaving 10 bases of the junction unmatched. The germline V gene has CDR1 LNHNV and CDR2 YYDKDF (reference sequence). The CDR3 covers 17 residues.

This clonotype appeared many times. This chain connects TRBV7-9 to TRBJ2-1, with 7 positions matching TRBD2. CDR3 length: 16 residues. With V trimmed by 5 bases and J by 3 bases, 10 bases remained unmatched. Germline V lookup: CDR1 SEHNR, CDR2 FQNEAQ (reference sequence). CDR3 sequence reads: CASSPVWAGDYNEQFF. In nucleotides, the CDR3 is TGTGCCAGCAGCCCAGTCTGGGCGGGGGACTACAATGAGCAGTTCTTC.

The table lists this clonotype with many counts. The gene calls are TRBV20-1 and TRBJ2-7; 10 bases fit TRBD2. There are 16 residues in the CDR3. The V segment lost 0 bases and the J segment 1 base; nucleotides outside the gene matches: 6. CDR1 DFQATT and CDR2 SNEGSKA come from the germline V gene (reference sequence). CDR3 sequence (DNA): TGCAGTGCTAGAGATCGTCTACTAGCGGGGTCCTACGAGCAGTACTTC. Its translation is CSARDRLLAGSYEQYF.

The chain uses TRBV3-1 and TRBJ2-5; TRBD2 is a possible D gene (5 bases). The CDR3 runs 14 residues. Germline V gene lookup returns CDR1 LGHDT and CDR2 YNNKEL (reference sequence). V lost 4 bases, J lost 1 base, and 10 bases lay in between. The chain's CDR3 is CASSLSGTQETQYF. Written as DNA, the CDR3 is TGTGCCAGCAGCCTCTCGGGAACCCAAGAGACCCAGTACTTC.

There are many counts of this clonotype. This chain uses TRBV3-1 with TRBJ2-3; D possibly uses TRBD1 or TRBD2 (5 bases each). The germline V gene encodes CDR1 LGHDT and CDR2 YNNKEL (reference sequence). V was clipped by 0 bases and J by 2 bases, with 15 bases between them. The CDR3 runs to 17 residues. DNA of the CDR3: TGTGCCAGCAGCCAAGATCGGACTCAGGGATTCACAGATACGCAGTATTTT. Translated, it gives CASSQDRTQGFTDTQYF.

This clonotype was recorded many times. CDR3 coding DNA: TGCGCCAGCAGCCAATATGTGGGGTTCGAGCAGTTCTTC. Its translation: CASSQYVGFEQFF. V gene TRBV4-3 combines with J gene TRBJ2-1, with D uncertain. Germline V lookup: CDR1 LGHNA, CDR2 YSLEER. The germline V and J ends were trimmed by 2 bases and 10 bases, with 12 bases remaining between them. This CDR3 has 13 residues.

CDR3 coding DNA: TGCGCCAGCAGCCAAGATAAGGGAGTCGGCACAGATACGCAGTATTTT. Residues: CASSQDKGVGTDTQYF. V is TRBV4-3 and J is TRBJ2-3; D possibly corresponds to TRBD2 (5 bases). Germline CDR1 and CDR2: LGHNA and YSLEER. This CDR3 spans 16 amino acids. V lost 0 bases, J lost 1 base, and 11 bases lay in between.

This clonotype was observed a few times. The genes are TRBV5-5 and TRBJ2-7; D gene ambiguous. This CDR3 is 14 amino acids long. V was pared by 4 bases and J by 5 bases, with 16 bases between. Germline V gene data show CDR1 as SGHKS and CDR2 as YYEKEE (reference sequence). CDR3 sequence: CASSPKGAADEQYF. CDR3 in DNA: TGTGCCAGCAGCCCGAAGGGTGCAGCAGACGAGCAGTACTTC. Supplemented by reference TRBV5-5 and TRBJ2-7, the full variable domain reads DAGVTQSPTHLIKTRGQQVTLRCSPISGHKSVSWYQQVLGQGPQFIFQYYEKEERGRGNFPDRFSARQFPNYSSELNVNALLLGDSALYLCASSPKGAADEQYFGPGTRLTVT.